This T cell receptor (beta chain) was obtained from a study of T cells in Graves' hyperthyroidism and ophthalmopathy. This clonotype was detected a few times. The CDR3 covers 12 residues. V lost 9 bases, J lost 4 bases, and 5 bases stayed unmatched. Germline values: CDR1 LNHDA, CDR2 SQIVND (reference sequence). Regions amplified from RNA transcripts were the TCR beta CDR3 regions. The HTBI primer set served for first-round RT-PCR of the TCR CDR3. TCRdb independently ran MiXCR on the multiplex PCR reads; one entry per CDR3 protein. Of under 400,000 distinct CDR3 sequences in the sample, approximately 16% are singletons; the top ten hold roughly 19%.

This TCR derives from an older woman with Graves' ophthalmopathy. The chain has TRBV19 and TRBJ1-2; 7 positions match TRBD1. Sequencing was carried out using blood. This CDR3 is CASSDRIYGYTF. CDR3 nucleotide sequence: TGTGCCAGCTCGGACAGGATCTATGGCTACACCTTC.